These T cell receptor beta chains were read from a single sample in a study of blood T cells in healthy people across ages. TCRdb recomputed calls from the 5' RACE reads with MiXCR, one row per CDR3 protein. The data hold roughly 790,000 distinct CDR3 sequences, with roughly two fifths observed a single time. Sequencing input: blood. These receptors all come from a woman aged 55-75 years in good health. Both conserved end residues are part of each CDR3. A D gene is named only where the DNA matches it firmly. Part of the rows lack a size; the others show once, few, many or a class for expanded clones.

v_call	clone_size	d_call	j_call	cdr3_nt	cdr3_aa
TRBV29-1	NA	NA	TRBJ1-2	TGCAGCGTTGAAGTAAACAGGGTTCGCTACTATGGCTACACCTTC	CSVEVNRVRYYGYTF
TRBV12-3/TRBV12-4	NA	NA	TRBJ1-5	TGTGCCAGCAGTTCGAGCTCGGGAGGCAATCAGCCCCAGCATTTT	CASSSSSGGNQPQHF
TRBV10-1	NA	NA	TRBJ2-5	TGCGCCAGCAGTGACGGTCCCAGGGAGACCCAGTACTTC	CASSDGPRETQYF
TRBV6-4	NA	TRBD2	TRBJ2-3	TGTGCCAGCAGTGAAGAACTAGCGGGGACTAGCACAGATACGCAGTATTTT	CASSEELAGTSTDTQYF
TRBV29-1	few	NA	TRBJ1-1	TGCAGCGTTGATAGGGAGGGCGGCACTGAAGCTTTCTTT	CSVDREGGTEAFF
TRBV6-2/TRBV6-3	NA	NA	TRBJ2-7	TGTGCCAGCAGTTACGACATCGGGATCACGGACGAGCAGTACTTC	CASSYDIGITDEQYF
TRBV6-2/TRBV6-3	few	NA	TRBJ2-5	TGTGCCAGCACCCTAGACGGGCAGGGCCAAGAGACCCAGTACTTC	CASTLDGQGQETQYF
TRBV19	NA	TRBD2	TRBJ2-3	TGTGCCAGTAGTCTGGCAGGCGGGAGTGGGGCAGATACGCAGTATTTT	CASSLAGGSGADTQYF
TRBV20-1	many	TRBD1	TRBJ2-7	TGCAGTGCTAGGACAGGGAGCCACGAGCAGTACTTC	CSARTGSHEQYF
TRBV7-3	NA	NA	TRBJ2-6	TGTGCCAGCAGCCCTCCGAACAGCCCCTCTGGGGCCAACGTCCTGACTTTC	CASSPPNSPSGANVLTF
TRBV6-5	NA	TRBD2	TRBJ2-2	TGTGCCACCCTGGGGGGGGTAGGGAGCACCGGGGAGCTGTTTTTT	CATLGGVGSTGELFF
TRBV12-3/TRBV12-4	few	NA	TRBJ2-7	TGTGCCAGCAGTTTGGGCCTTAACAATGAGCAGTACTTC	CASSLGLNNEQYF
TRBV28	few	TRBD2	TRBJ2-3	TGTGCCAGCAGTTTGGTTGGGGCGGGGGCAGATACGCAGTATTTT	CASSLVGAGADTQYF
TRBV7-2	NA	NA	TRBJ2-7	TGTGCCAGCAGCTTACAGGCGGACAGTTCTACGTGGCAGTACTTC	CASSLQADSSTWQYF
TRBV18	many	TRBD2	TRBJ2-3	TGTGCCAGCTCGCCTCCTAGCGGGGAAGGACTACGGACGCAGTATTTT	CASSPPSGEGLRTQYF
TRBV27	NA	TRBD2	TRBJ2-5	TGTGCCAGCCGACTAGCGGGAGTAACAGAGACCCAGTACTTC	CASRLAGVTETQYF
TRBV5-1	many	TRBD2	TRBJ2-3	TGTGCTAGCAGCCTGACTAGCGGCACAGATACGCAGTATTTT	CASSLTSGTDTQYF
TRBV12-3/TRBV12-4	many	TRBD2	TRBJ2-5	TGTGCCAGCACCCAACTAGCGGAGATCGAGACCCAGTACTTC	CASTQLAEIETQYF
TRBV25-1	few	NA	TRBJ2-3	TGTGCCAGTACCCTGGCGAGTCTCACAGATACGCAGTATTTT	CASTLASLTDTQYF
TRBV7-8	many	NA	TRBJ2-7	TGTGCCAGCAGCTTGAACCCGGAGTATCTTGCCTACGAGCAGTACTTC	CASSLNPEYLAYEQYF
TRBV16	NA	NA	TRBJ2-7	TGTGCCAGCAGCCAACATTACGGGAGAGTCACCTACGAGCAGTACTTC	CASSQHYGRVTYEQYF
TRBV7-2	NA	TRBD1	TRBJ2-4	TGTGCCAGCAGCTTAGTGGGGACAGGGAATAACATTCAGTACTTC	CASSLVGTGNNIQYF
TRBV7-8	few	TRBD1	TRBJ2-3	TGTGCCAGCATCCCCGGGACAGGTAGCACAGATACGCAGTATTTT	CASIPGTGSTDTQYF
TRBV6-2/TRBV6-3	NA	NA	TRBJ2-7	TGTGCCTTGGGGGGCCGAACCTACAATGAGCAGTACTTC	CALGGRTYNEQYF
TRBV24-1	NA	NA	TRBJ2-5	TGTGCCACCAGTGATGGGGGCGTCGAGACCCAGTACTTC	CATSDGGVETQYF
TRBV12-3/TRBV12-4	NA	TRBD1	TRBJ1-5	TGTGCCAGCAGCAAGGGACAGGACAATCAGCCCCAGCATTTT	CASSKGQDNQPQHF
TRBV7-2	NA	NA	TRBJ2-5	TGTGCCAGCAGCTTAGCGGAAGGGGTCCAAGAGACCCAGTACTTC	CASSLAEGVQETQYF
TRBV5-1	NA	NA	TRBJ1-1	TGCGCCAGCAGACCTAACGGACAGATGAACACTGAAGCTTTCTTT	CASRPNGQMNTEAFF
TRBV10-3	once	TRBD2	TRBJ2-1	TGTACCATCAGCGAGACTAGCGGGAGGGCCTTTGAGCAGTTCTTC	CTISETSGRAFEQFF
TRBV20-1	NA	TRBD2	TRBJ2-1	TGCAGTGCTATGCCCGGGACTAGAGCTTACAATGAGCAGTTCTTC	CSAMPGTRAYNEQFF
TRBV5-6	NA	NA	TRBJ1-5	TGTGCCAGCAGCGGGGCAGGGGACAATCAGCCCCAGCATTTT	CASSGAGDNQPQHF
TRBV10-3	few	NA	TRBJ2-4	TGTGCCATCAGTGACCTAGCCCCCCAGGGCAAAAACATTCAGTACTTC	CAISDLAPQGKNIQYF
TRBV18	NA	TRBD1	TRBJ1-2	TGTGCCAGCTCACAACGGGACAGGGAATATGGCTACACCTTC	CASSQRDREYGYTF
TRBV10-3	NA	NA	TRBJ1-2	TGTGCCATCAGTGACGGACGGAATGGCTACACCTTC	CAISDGRNGYTF
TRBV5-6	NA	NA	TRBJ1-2	TGTGCCAGCAGCTTGGTAGGACCCACTAACTATGGCTACACCTTC	CASSLVGPTNYGYTF
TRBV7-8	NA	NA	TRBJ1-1	TGTGCCAGCAGCACTGGACACGGGAACACTGAAGCTTTCTTT	CASSTGHGNTEAFF
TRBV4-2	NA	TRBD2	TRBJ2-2	TGTGCCAGCAGCCAGCCCGGACTAGGGGACGGGGAGCTGTTTTTT	CASSQPGLGDGELFF
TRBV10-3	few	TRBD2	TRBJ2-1	TGTGCCATCAGTTCCTCTAGCGGGAGCTGGAATGAGCAGTTCTTC	CAISSSSGSWNEQFF
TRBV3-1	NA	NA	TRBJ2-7	TGTGCCAGCAGCCAATCTCACGGGGGACAACTTTTGCAGTACTTC	CASSQSHGGQLLQYF
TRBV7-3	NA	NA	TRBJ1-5	TGTGCCAGCAGCACCCCCCCGGGGGGTAGCAATCAGCCCCAGCATTTT	CASSTPPGGSNQPQHF
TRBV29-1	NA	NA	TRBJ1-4	TGCAGCGCAGGGTGGGGACTTAGCAATGAAAAACTGTTTTTT	CSAGWGLSNEKLFF
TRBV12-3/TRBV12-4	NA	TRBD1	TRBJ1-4	TGTGCCAGCAGTCAACAGGGGGGTGTGGAAAAACTGTTTTTT	CASSQQGGVEKLFF
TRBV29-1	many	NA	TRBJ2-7	TGCAGCGCCCGTCGTGTGCATGGGTACGAGCAGTACTTC	CSARRVHGYEQYF
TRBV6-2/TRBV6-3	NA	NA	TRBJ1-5	TGTGCCAGCAGTTACGGGGCAGGGTTTAGCAATCAGCCCCAGCATTTT	CASSYGAGFSNQPQHF
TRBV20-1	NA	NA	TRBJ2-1	TGCAGTGCTAGCCCGTACAGGGCCCCTCTCTACAATGAGCAGTTCTTC	CSASPYRAPLYNEQFF
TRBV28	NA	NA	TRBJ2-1	TGTGCCAGCAGTCTCGGGGGTATCCAAGAGACCCAGTTCTTC	CASSLGGIQETQFF
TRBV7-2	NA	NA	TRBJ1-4	TGTGCCAGCAGCTTAGCGCGTAACAGGGCGAATGAAAAACTGTTTTTT	CASSLARNRANEKLFF
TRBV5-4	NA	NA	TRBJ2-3	TGTGCCAGCACCCCCAGGGCCGACACAGATACGCAGTATTTT	CASTPRADTDTQYF
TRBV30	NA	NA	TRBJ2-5	TGTGCCTGGAGTAGCCTGCAAGAGACCCAGTACTTC	CAWSSLQETQYF
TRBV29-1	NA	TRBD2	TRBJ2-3	TGCAGCGTTTCGGGCGCAAGCGGGACCGGCACAGATACGCAGTATTTT	CSVSGASGTGTDTQYF
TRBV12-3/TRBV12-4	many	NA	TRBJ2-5	TGTGCCAGCAGTTTAGCTGGACAGAGGGAGACCCAGTACTTC	CASSLAGQRETQYF
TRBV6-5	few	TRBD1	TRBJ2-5	TGTGCCAGCAGCTCTACAGGGGGTGGGACCCAGTACTTC	CASSSTGGGTQYF
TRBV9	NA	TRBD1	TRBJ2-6	TGTGCCAGCAATCGACAGGGGGGGGGCTCTGGGGCCAACGTCCTGACTTTC	CASNRQGGGSGANVLTF